Sequencing of this T cell receptor (beta chain) was carried out in a study of T cells in Graves' hyperthyroidism and ophthalmopathy. This clonotype was recorded many times. The germline gives CDR1 SGHVS, CDR2 FNYEAQ. With V trimmed by 5 bases and J by 2 bases, 9 bases remained unmatched. The CDR3 loop spans 16 amino acids. Among ophthalmopathy patients, the Clinical Activity Score reached at least 3, the NOSPECS grade reached at least 4, and duration remained under 3 months. Exclusion followed for patients with uncontrolled infection, other autoimmune disease, pregnancy or lactation. Clinical symptoms, serum thyroxine and TRAb, thyroid ultrasound and orbital computed tomography together formed the diagnostic basis. The authors obtained PBMCs from over 7.5 ml of fresh peripheral blood. Researchers amplified the TCR beta CDR3 regions from RNA transcripts. The HTBI primer set was used in a first-round RT-PCR of the TCR CDR3. In TCRdb, the multiplex PCR reads were re-called with MiXCR into one record per CDR3 protein. Of fewer than 450,000 distinct CDR3 sequences detected, over 12% appear once; the ten largest clones hold 25% to 30%.

This chain uses TRBV7-6 with TRBJ2-3; 8 bases are shared with TRBD2. Material: blood. The receptor's source is a man between 50 and 59 years old with Graves' ophthalmopathy. In DNA, the CDR3 is TGTGCCAGCAGCGAAGGAGCGGGAGAGTACACAGATACGCAGTATTTT. Amino acid sequence: CASSEGAGEYTDTQYF.